This T cell receptor beta chain was profiled in a study of low-dose radiotherapy and immunotherapy resistance in tumors. Background on the study: Those assigned to Cohort 2 were treated with 1 Gy per fraction every two weeks (13 Gy in total over 26 weeks).

The study gave donors nivolumab, ipilimumab, aspirin, low-dose cyclophosphamide and low-dose radiotherapy. Qualifying patients carried advanced solid tumors devoid of tumor-infiltrating lymphocytes. First-strand cDNA used TRAV- and TRBV-specific primers, covering alpha and beta chains. TCR amplification involved about 19 PCR cycles with a constant-region primer and V-primer adapter. Using its own MiXCR run on the reads, TCRdb lists one record per CDR3 protein. This sample has under 15,000 distinct CDR3 sequences; roughly 60% occur once, and the top ten carry roughly 8%. The CDR3 has 15 residues. The germline V and J ends were trimmed by 7 bases and 2 bases, with 15 bases remaining between them. Germline V CDR1 and CDR2: MDHEN, SYDVKM.

This sequence was found in a human donor with advanced metastatic prostate, ovarian, gallbladder or colorectal cancer (not recorded which). This table probably holds off-target reads from a library built for another chain. The chain employs TRBV28 and TRBJ1-5; D gene unclear. CDR3 amino acids: CASTIGITGNQPQHF. Here the CDR3 DNA reads TGTGCCAGCACCATTGGTATAACTGGCAATCAGCCCCAGCATTTT.